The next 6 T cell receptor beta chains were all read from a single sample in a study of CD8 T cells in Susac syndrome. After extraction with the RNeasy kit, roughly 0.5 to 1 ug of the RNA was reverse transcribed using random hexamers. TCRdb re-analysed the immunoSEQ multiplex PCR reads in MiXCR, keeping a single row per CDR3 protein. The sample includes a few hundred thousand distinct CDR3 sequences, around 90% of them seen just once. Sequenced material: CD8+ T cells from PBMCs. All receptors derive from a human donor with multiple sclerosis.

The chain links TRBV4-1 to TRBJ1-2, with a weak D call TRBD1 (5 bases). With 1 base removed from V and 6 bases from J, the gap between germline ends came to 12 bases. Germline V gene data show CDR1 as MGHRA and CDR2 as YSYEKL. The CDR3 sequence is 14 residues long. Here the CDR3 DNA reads TGCGCCAGCAGCCAAGTAAGCGGGACCGATGGCTACACCTTC. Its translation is CASSQVSGTDGYTF.

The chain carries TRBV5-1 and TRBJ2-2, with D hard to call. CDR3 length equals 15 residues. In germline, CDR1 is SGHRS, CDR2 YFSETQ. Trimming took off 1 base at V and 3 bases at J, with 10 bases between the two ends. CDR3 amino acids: CASSLFQYDTGELFF. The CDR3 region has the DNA TGCGCCAGCAGCTTGTTCCAGTACGACACCGGGGAGCTGTTTTTT.

The CDR3 region has the DNA TGTGCCACCAGCAGGAAGGACCGCCCTGAAGCTTTCTTT. The encoded protein is CATSRKDRPEAFF. The chain recombines TRBV15 with TRBJ1-1; D ambiguous. The CDR3 is 13 residues long. The germline gives CDR1 LNHNV, CDR2 YYDKDF (reference sequence). V lost 3 bases, J lost 6 bases, and 11 bases lay in between.

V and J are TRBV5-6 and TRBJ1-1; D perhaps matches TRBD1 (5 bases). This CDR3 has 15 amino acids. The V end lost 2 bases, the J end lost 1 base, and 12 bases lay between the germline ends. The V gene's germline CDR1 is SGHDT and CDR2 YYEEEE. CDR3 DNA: TGTGCCAGCAGCTTTGATGGCAGGGCGAACACTGAAGCTTTCTTT. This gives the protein CASSFDGRANTEAFF.

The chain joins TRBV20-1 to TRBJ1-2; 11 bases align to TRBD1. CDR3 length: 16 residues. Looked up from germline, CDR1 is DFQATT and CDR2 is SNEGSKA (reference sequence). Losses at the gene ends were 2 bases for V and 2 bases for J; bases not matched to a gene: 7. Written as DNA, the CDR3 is TGCAGTGCTAGACCACGGACAGGGGGCACCAACTATGGCTACACCTTC. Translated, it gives CSARPRTGGTNYGYTF.

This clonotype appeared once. CDR3 protein: CASSHPAAGGGETQYF. The CDR3 nucleotides are TGTGCCAGCAGCCACCCCGCCGCCGGGGGAGGGGAGACCCAGTACTTC. This chain links TRBV5-4 with TRBJ2-5; 7 nucleotides match TRBD2. CDR3 size: 16 residues. V lost 4 bases to trimming and J lost 5 bases; unmatched junction nucleotides: 14. Germline V gene lookup returns CDR1 SGHNT and CDR2 YYREEE (reference sequence).